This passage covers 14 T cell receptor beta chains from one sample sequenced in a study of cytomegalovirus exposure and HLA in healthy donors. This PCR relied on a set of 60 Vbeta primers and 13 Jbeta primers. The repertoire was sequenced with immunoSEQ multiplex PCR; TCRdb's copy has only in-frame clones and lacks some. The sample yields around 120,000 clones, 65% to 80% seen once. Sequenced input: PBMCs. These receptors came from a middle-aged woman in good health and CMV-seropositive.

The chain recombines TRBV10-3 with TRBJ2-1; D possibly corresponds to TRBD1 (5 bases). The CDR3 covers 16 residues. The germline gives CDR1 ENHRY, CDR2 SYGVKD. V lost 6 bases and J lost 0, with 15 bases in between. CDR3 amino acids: CAIRKSGSGSYNEQFF. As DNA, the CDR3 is TGTGCCATCAGGAAATCAGGGTCGGGCTCCTACAATGAGCAGTTCTTC.

The DNA for the CDR3 is TGTGCCAGCAACCTTCAGGGTCAAGAGACCCAGTACTTC. Translation gives CASNLQGQETQYF. The rearrangement uses TRBV7-2 and TRBJ2-5, with D tentatively TRBD1 (5 bases). Germline lookup yields CDR1 SGHTA and CDR2 FQGNSA. This CDR3 has 13 amino acids. V was shortened by 7 bases and J by 2 bases, with 11 bases between the two germline ends.

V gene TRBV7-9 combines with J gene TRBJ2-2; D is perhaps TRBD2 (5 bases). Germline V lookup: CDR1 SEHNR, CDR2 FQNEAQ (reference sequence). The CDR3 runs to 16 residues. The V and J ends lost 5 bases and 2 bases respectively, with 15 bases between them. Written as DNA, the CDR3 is TGTGCCAGCAGCCCAGTCCCGGGAATTAACACCGGGGAGCTGTTTTTT. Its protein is CASSPVPGINTGELFF.

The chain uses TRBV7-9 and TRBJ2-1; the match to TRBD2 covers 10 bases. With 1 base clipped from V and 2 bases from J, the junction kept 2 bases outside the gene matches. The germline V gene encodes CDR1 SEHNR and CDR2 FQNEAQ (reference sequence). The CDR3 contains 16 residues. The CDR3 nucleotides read TGTGCCAGCAGCTTAGTTAGCGGGGGGACCTACAATGAGCAGTTCTTC. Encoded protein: CASSLVSGGTYNEQFF.

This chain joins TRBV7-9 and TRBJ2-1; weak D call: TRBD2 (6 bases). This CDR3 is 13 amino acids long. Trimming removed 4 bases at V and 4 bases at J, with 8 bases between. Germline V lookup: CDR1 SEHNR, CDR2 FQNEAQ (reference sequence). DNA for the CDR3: TGTGCCAGCAGCTCCGGGACTTACAATGAGCAGTTCTTC. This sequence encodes CASSSGTYNEQFF.

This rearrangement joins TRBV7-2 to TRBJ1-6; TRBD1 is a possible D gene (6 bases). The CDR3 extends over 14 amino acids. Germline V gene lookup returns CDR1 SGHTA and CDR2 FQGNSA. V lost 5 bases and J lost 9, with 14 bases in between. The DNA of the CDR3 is TGTGCCAGCAGCATGACAGGTCGGGGTTCACCCCTCCACTTT. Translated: CASSMTGRGSPLHF.

The CDR3, as DNA: TGTGCCAGTAGTACCGGGACTAGCGGGGAGCTCGATACGCAGTATTTT. The encoded protein is CASSTGTSGELDTQYF. V and J are TRBV19 and TRBJ2-3; 13 bases line up with TRBD2. The CDR3 runs to 16 residues. CDR1 is LNHDA and CDR2 is SQIVND in the germline V gene (reference sequence). Trimming took 4 bases from V and 6 from J; bases not matched to a gene: 7.

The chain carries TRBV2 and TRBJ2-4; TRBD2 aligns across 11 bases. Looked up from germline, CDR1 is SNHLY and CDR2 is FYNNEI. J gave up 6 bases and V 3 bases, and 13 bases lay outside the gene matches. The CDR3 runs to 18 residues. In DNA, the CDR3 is TGTGCCAGCAGTGAGGGGGGCCTAGCGGGAGGAAGAGGAAACATTCAGTACTTC. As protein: CASSEGGLAGGRGNIQYF.

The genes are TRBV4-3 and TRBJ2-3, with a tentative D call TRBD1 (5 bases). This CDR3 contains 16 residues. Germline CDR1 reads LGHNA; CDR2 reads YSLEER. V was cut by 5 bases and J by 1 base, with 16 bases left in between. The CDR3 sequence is CASSKQDGPGTDTQYF. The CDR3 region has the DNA TGCGCCAGCAGCAAACAGGACGGTCCAGGCACAGATACGCAGTATTTT.

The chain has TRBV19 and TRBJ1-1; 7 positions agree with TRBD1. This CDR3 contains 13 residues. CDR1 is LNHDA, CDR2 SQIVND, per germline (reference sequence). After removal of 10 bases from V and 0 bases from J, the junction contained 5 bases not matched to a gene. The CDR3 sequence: CATYRGVNTEAFF. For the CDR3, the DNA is TGTGCCACGTACAGGGGAGTGAACACTGAAGCTTTCTTT.

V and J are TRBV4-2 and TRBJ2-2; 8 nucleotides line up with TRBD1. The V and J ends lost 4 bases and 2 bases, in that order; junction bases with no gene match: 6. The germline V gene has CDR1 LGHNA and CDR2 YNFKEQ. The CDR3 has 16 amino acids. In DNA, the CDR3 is TGTGCCAGCAGCCCCTTCGGACAGGGAAACACCGGGGAGCTGTTTTTT. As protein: CASSPFGQGNTGELFF.

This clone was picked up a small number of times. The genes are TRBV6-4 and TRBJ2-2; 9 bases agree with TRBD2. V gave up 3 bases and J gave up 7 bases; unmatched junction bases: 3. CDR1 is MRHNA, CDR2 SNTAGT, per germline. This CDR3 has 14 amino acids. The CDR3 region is CASSEAGGSGELFF. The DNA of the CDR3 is TGTGCCAGCAGTGAAGCGGGAGGAAGCGGGGAGCTGTTTTTT.

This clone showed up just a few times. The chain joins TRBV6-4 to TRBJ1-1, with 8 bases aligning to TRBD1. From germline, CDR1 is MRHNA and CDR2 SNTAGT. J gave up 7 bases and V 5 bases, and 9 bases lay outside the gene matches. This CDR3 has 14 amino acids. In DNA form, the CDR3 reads TGTGCCAGCAGTCTACAGGGGGGGACGGGTGAAGCTTTCTTT. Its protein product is CASSLQGGTGEAFF.

In DNA form, the CDR3 reads TGTGCCAGCAGCCCAACCCAAGGACAGGCCGGCTATGGCTACACCTTC. This gives the protein CASSPTQGQAGYGYTF. The gene calls are TRBV7-9 and TRBJ1-2; 7 bases are shared with TRBD1. V dropped 5 bases and J dropped 4; count of bases not matched to a gene: 13. The CDR3 extends over 16 amino acids. CDR1 and CDR2 (germline): SEHNR, FQNEAQ (reference sequence).